This T cell receptor beta chain was captured in a study of blood T cell repertoires in COVID-19. About the study: The origin of the acute and convalescent COVID-19 samples was the United States, Italy and Spain. PBMCs, B-cell-depleted T cells, or T cells were the source of the cDNA or gDNA that made up the material.

Across 24 US areas, participants ranged in age from 18 to 89 years. The CDR3 runs to 13 residues. Trimming removed 6 bases at V and 6 bases at J, with 11 bases between. Germline loops: CDR1 MNHEY, CDR2 SVGAGI. As handled by the study authors: Reference gene primer amplification in the assay estimated nucleated cell counts. TCRdb's table, derived via immunoSEQ multiplex PCR, lists solely in-frame clones and lacks some. That table furnishes V, J and clone size, whereas the DNA furnished D and trimming. The table lists some 510,000 clones, over 75% of them singletons. The chain links TRBV6-5 to TRBJ1-4; tentative D call: TRBD1 (6 bases). The sequenced material came from PBMCs or T cells enriched from blood (not recorded which). This clonotype originated in a woman between 35 and 50 years old who had recovered from COVID-19. CDR3: CASRDSTYEKLFF. The CDR3 DNA reads as TGTGCCAGCAGGGACAGCACGTATGAAAAACTGTTTTTT.